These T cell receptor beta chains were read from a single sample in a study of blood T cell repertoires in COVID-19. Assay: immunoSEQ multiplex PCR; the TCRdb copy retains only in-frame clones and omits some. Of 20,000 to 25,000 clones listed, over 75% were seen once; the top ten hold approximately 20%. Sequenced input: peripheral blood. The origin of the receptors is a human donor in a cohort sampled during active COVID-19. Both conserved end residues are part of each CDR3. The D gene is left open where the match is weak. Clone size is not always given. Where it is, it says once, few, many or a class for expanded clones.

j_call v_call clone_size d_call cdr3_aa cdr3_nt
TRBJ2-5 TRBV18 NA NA CASSRSAVSQETQYF TGTGCCAGCTCACGCTCGGCGGTAAGCCAAGAGACCCAGTACTTC
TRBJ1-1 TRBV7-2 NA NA CASSSYRLQGGGIHEAFF TGTGCCAGCAGCTCCTACCGTTTACAGGGCGGGGGTATTCATGAAGCTTTCTTT
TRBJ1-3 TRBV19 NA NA CASRPGSTGNTIYF TGTGCCAGTAGACCAGGTTCCACTGGAAACACCATATATTTT
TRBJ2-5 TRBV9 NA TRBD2 CASSAPGQRGLETQYF TGTGCCAGCAGCGCACCCGGGCAGCGGGGGTTGGAGACCCAGTACTTC
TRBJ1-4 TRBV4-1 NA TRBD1 CASSGGGQSRSNEKLFF TGCGCCAGCAGCGGAGGGGGCCAGTCCCGATCTAATGAAAAACTGTTTTTT
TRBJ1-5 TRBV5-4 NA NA CASSLAGVNQPQHF TGTGCCAGCAGCTTGGCAGGGGTCAATCAGCCCCAGCATTTT
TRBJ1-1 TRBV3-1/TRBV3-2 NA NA CASRQDQDEAFF TGTGCCAGCAGACAAGATCAGGATGAAGCTTTCTTT
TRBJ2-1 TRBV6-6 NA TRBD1 CASSSPGQVYNEQFF TGTGCCAGCAGTTCCCCGGGACAGGTCTACAATGAGCAGTTCTTC
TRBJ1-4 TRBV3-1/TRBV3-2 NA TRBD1 CASSPRDRGRRANEKLFF TGTGCCAGCAGCCCCCGGGACAGGGGGCGCAGGGCTAATGAAAAACTGTTTTTT
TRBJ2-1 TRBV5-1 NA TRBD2 CASSFTPLAGSSYNEQFF TGCGCCAGCAGCTTCACCCCCTTAGCGGGAAGCTCCTACAATGAGCAGTTCTTC
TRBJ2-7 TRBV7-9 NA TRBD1 CASSLGQARTYEQYF TGTGCCAGCAGCTTGGGACAGGCAAGAACCTACGAGCAGTACTTC
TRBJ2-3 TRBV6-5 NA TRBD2 CASTYSVSGDTDTQYF TGTGCCAGCACTTATTCGGTTAGCGGGGACACAGATACGCAGTATTTT
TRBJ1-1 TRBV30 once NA CAWGYAPSGTEAFF TGTGCCTGGGGTTATGCCCCCTCGGGGACTGAAGCTTTCTTT
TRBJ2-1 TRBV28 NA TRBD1 CASSRSGTGNNEQFF TGTGCCAGCAGTAGATCCGGGACAGGGAACAATGAGCAGTTCTTC
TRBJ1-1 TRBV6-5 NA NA CASSFGTEAFF TGTGCCAGCAGTTTCGGTACTGAAGCTTTCTTT
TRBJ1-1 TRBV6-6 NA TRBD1 CASPGTEPNTEAFF TGTGCCAGCCCCGGGACAGAACCGAACACTGAAGCTTTCTTT
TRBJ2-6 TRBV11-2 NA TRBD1 CATPGQGAGANVLTF TGTGCCACCCCGGGACAGGGGGCAGGGGCCAACGTCCTGACTTTC
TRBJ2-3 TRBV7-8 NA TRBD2 CASSPTSGGITDTQYF TGTGCCAGCAGCCCCACTAGCGGGGGAATCACAGATACGCAGTATTTT
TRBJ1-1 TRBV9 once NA CASSLGRGANTEAFF TGTGCCAGCAGTCTAGGGAGGGGGGCGAACACTGAAGCTTTCTTT
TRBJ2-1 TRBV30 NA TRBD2 CACGASGVPYNEQFF TGTGCCTGTGGGGCTAGCGGGGTACCCTACAATGAGCAGTTCTTC
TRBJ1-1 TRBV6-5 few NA CASSYIGGTEAFF TGTGCCAGCAGTTATATAGGGGGCACTGAAGCTTTCTTT
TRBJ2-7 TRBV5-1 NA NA CASTGDYEQYF TGCGCCAGCACCGGGGACTACGAGCAGTACTTC
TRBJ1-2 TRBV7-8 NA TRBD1 CASSLGTGERYTF TGTGCCAGCAGCTTAGGGACAGGGGAACGCTACACCTTC
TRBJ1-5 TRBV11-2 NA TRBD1 CASSPGQGPGQPQHF TGTGCCAGCAGTCCGGGACAGGGCCCTGGGCAGCCCCAGCATTTT
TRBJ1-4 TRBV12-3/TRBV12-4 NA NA CASSFRQYEKLFF TGTGCCAGCAGTTTTAGACAATACGAAAAACTGTTTTTT
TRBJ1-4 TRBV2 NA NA CASSVGQGYGKLFF TGTGCCAGCAGTGTAGGGCAGGGATACGGAAAACTGTTTTTT
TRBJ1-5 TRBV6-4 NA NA CASSGLSGQPQHF TGTGCCAGCAGCGGGTTAAGTGGGCAGCCCCAGCATTTT
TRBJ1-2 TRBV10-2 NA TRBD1 CASSSRGGNGYTF TGCGCCAGCAGTAGTAGAGGGGGCAATGGCTACACCTTC
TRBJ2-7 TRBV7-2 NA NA CASSLSSGSHEQYF TGTGCCAGCAGCTTATCATCAGGGTCCCACGAGCAGTACTTC
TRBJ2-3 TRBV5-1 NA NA CASSLGRGSTDTQYF TGCGCCAGCAGCTTGGGGAGGGGTAGCACAGATACGCAGTATTTT
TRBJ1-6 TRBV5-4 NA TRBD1 CASSPTGQVNSPLHF TGTGCCAGCAGCCCTACGGGACAGGTCAATTCACCCCTCCACTTT
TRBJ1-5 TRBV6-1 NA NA CASSEGWPPQHF TGTGCCAGCAGTGAAGGGTGGCCGCCCCAGCATTTT
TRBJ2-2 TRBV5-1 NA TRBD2 CASSLGGGDTGELFF TGCGCCAGCAGCCTCGGCGGGGGGGACACCGGGGAGCTGTTTTTT
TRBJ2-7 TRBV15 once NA CASKLTDSNSYEQYF TGTGCCAGCAAACTCACCGACTCTAACTCCTACGAGCAGTACTTC
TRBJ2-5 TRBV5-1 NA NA CATRGGNQETQYF TGCGCCACCAGGGGGGGGAACCAAGAGACCCAGTACTTC
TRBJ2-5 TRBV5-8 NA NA CASSFGSGAQETQYF TGTGCCAGCAGCTTTGGTTCTGGGGCCCAAGAGACCCAGTACTTC
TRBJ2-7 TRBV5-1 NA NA CASSLAVGGYEQYF TGCGCCAGCAGCTTGGCGGTCGGTGGCTACGAGCAGTACTTC
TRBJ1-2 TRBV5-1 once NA CASSLDRAYGYTF TGCGCCAGCAGCTTGGACAGGGCATATGGCTACACCTTC
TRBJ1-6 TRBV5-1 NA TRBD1 CASSSGTGGHNSPLHF TGCGCCAGCAGTTCCGGGACAGGTGGACATAATTCACCCCTCCACTTT
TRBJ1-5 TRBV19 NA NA CASSVQGWQPQHF TGTGCCAGTAGTGTTCAGGGTTGGCAGCCCCAGCATTTT